This T cell receptor (beta chain) originates from a study of T cells after yellow fever vaccination. TCRdb reprocessed the 5' RACE reads via MiXCR and lists one record per CDR3 protein. The sample yields roughly 260,000 distinct CDR3 sequences, 13% seen once. Germline CDR1 is MDHEN and CDR2 is SYDVKM. CDR3 length equals 14 residues. V was cut by 6 bases and J by 4 bases, with 15 bases left in between. The genes are TRBV28 and TRBJ2-5, with D perhaps matching TRBD1 (8 bases). The TCR sequence derives from a man under 40 who received the YFV17D yellow fever vaccine. The sample here was CD4+ T cells sorted from PBMCs, taken 45 days after the yellow fever booster vaccination. The CDR3 DNA sequence: TGTGCCAGCAGCATAACAGGGGGGGGAGAGACCCAGTACTTC. Its protein is CASSITGGGETQYF.